This T cell receptor beta chain emerged from a study of blood T cell repertoires in COVID-19. Study as a whole: Spain, Italy and the United States supplied samples that represented acute and convalescent COVID-19.

The repertoire was sequenced with immunoSEQ multiplex PCR; TCRdb's copy has only in-frame clones and lacks some. The sample includes hundreds of thousands of clones, about 88% seen only once; the top ten take around 13%. This clone was counted a single time. This CDR3 has 16 amino acids. Trimming shortened V by 5 bases and J by 2 bases, and 17 bases separated the two germline ends. CDR1 SGHAT and CDR2 FQNNGV come from the germline V gene. The V gene is TRBV11-2, the J gene TRBJ2-3; a weak D match, TRBD2 (5 bases). Sequencing was performed on peripheral blood. This sequence originates from a woman between 65 and 79 years old with COVID-19, enrolled during active disease. The CDR3 region has the DNA TGTGCCAGCAGCCCAGAGGGCCGTTTCGCCACAGATACGCAGTATTTT. Its protein product is CASSPEGRFATDTQYF.